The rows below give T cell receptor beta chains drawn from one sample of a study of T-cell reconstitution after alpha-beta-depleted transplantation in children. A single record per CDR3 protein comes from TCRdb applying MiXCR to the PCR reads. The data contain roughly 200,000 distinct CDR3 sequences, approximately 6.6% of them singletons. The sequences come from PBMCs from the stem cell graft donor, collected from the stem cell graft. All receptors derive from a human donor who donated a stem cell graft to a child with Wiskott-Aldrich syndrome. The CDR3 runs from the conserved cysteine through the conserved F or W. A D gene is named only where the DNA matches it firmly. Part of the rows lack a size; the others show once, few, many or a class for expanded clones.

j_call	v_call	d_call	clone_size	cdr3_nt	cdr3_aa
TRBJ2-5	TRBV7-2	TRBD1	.	TGTGCCAGCAGCTTAGGGACAGGGGGCATAGGGAACCAAGAGACCCAGTACTTC	CASSLGTGGIGNQETQYF
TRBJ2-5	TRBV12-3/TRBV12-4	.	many	TGTGCCAGCAGACTCTACGAGGAAGAGACCCAGTACTTC	CASRLYEEETQYF
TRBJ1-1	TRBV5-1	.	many	TGCGCCAGCAGCATCGACAGCGGTTACACTGAAGCTTTCTTT	CASSIDSGYTEAFF
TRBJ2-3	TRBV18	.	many	TGTGCCAGCTCACCGGTTCAAATGAGCACAGATACGCAGTATTTT	CASSPVQMSTDTQYF
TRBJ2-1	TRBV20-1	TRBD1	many	TGCAGTGCTCCGGGACAGTCCTACAATGAGCAGTTCTTC	CSAPGQSYNEQFF
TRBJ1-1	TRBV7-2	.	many	TGTGCCAGCAGCTTACGGGCGGGGGCCTCTGAAGCTTTCTTT	CASSLRAGASEAFF
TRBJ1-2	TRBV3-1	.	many	TGTGCCAGCAGCCACCTGGGCGGCGAGGGCTACACCTTC	CASSHLGGEGYTF
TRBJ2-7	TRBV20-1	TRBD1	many	TGCAGTGCTAGTCCATCTAGTGGACAGGGGTACGAGCAGTACTTC	CSASPSSGQGYEQYF
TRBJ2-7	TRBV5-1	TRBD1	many	TGCGCCACCCGTCCCGGGACAGGGTTCCACGAGCAGTACTTC	CATRPGTGFHEQYF
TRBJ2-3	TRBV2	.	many	TGTGCCAGCAGTGAAGCGACAGGACGACGCACAGATACGCAGTATTTT	CASSEATGRRTDTQYF
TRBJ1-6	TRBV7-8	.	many	TGTGCCAGCAGCTTATCAGGTTTTCTACGCTCACCCCTCCACTTT	CASSLSGFLRSPLHF
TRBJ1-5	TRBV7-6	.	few	TGTGCCAGCAGCTTAGGGCCGTATCAGCCCCAGCATTTT	CASSLGPYQPQHF
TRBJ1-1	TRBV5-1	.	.	TGCGCCAGCAGCATTACAGATATGAACACTGAAGCTTTCTTT	CASSITDMNTEAFF
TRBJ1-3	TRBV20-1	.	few	TGCAGTGCTAGGAGGACCGCTGGAAACACCATATATTTT	CSARRTAGNTIYF
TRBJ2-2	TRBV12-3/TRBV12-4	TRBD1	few	TGTGCCATAGTCAGGGGGCCGGACACCGGGGAGCTGTTTTTT	CAIVRGPDTGELFF
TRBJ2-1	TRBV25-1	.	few	TGTGCCAGCAACCAGAACAATGAGCAGTTCTTC	CASNQNNEQFF
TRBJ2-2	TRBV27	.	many	TGTGCCAGCAGTCCCCGGCGCACCGGGGAGCTGTTTTTT	CASSPRRTGELFF
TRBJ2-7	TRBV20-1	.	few	TGCAGTGCTTTGACGGCAAGCGGGCAATCCTACGAGCAGTACTTC	CSALTASGQSYEQYF
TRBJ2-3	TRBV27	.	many	TGTGCCAGCAGTTTCACACAGGGAAGCACAGATACGCAGTATTTT	CASSFTQGSTDTQYF
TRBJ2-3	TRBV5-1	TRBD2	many	TGCGCCAGCAGCTACGGGACTAGCGGGGGGGCCACAGATACGCAGTATTTT	CASSYGTSGGATDTQYF
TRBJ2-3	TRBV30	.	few	TGTGCCGGGAGCTATAGTGGGGGCGTGGGCGCAGATACGCAGTATTTT	CAGSYSGGVGADTQYF
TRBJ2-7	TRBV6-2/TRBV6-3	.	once	TGTGCCAGCAGATCCGTCTACGAGCAGTACTTC	CASRSVYEQYF
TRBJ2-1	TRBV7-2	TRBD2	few	TGTGCCAGCACTCAAGGACTAGCGGCTTACAATGAGCAGTTCTTC	CASTQGLAAYNEQFF
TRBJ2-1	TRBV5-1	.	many	TGCGCCAGCAGCCTTCGACAGGGAGGAGGCAATGAGCAGTTCTTC	CASSLRQGGGNEQFF
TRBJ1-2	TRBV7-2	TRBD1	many	TGTGCCAGCAAACAAGACAGGGGCACCAACTATGGCTACACCTTC	CASKQDRGTNYGYTF
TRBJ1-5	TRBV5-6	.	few	TGTGCCAGCAGCTTGGGAAGGATTGCGGGGGGAGAGCCCCAGCATTTT	CASSLGRIAGGEPQHF